This TCR beta chain was obtained from a study of T cell responses to AZD1222 COVID-19 vaccine. Across the whole study: Second doses were pooled across both intervals (about 4 or about 12 weeks).

In regard to this clone: What it binds is not known.

Only in-frame clones appear in the TCRdb table, and some are missing; sequencing was by immunoSEQ multiplex PCR. The table records tens of thousands of clones, almost 80% of them present only once. Points from the study as a whole: Mostly white British, mostly female donors; authors suggested clonal diversity may be underestimated.

This receptor was taken from an adult in good health. The sequencing here drew on peripheral blood, taken on day 0 of AZD1222 vaccination.

CDR3 sequence (DNA): TGTGCCAGCAGTTTCTGGACAGGGAATCAATACAATGAGCAGTTCTTC. Translating it yields CASSFWTGNQYNEQFF. This chain connects TRBV27 to TRBJ2-1, with TRBD1 matching over 8 bases. V shed 3 bases and J 4 bases; nucleotides not matched to a gene: 8. Germline-derived CDR1 and CDR2 are MNHEY and SMNVEV (reference sequence). The CDR3 spans 16 residues.